Sequencing of this T cell receptor beta chain was carried out in a study of blood T cell repertoires in COVID-19. Study-level information: The United States, Italy and Spain were the sources of the acute and convalescent COVID-19 samples. PBMCs, B-cell-depleted T cells, or T cells were the source of the cDNA or gDNA that made up the material.

CDR3 length: 15 residues. Trimming shortened V by 7 bases and J by 2 bases, and 15 bases separated the two germline ends. Germline V gene sequence: CDR1 MNHNY, CDR2 SVGAGI (reference sequence). Original handling: For nucleated cells, counts were estimated from reference gene primer amplification. Assay: immunoSEQ multiplex PCR; the TCRdb copy retains only in-frame clones and omits some. V and J calls and clone size are as listed in that table; D and trimming were resolved from the DNA. Among about 120,000 clones listed, 80% were seen once. The receptor comes from a man in his sixties with active or convalescent COVID-19. Sequencing was carried out using peripheral blood. V and J are TRBV6-6 and TRBJ2-4; perhaps TRBD2 as D (5 bases). This CDR3 reads CASIGSEGTKNIQYF. CDR3 DNA sequence: TGTGCCAGCATTGGGAGCGAGGGAACCAAAAACATTCAGTACTTC.